The 25 T cell receptor beta chains given below trace back to one sample, sequenced in a study of blood T cell repertoires in COVID-19. The table came from immunoSEQ multiplex PCR; TCRdb's copy has only in-frame clones and leaves some out. The sample has 130,000 to 150,000 clones; around 85% are singletons. The sequencing sample was made of peripheral blood. These receptors came from a woman aged 60 to 75 with COVID-19, enrolled during active disease.

This rearrangement joins TRBV2 to TRBJ2-7; the D gene is possibly TRBD1 (5 bases). Deletions cut 4 bases from V and 2 bases from J, with 12 bases between. Per the germline V gene, CDR1 is SNHLY and CDR2 is FYNNEI. This CDR3 contains 14 residues. Written as DNA, the CDR3 is TGTGCCAGCAGTGGACAGCCTGGGACCTACGAGCAGTACTTC. Protein product: CASSGQPGTYEQYF.

The chain joins TRBV7-2 to TRBJ2-2, with D perhaps matching TRBD2 (6 bases). V was shortened by 5 bases and J by 6 bases, with 19 bases between the two germline ends. This CDR3 is 16 amino acids long. Per germline, CDR1 SGHTA and CDR2 FQGNSA. The CDR3 reads CASSPQGRTNPGELFF. DNA for the CDR3: TGTGCCAGCAGCCCTCAAGGTCGGACTAACCCCGGGGAGCTGTTTTTT.

This rearrangement joins TRBV9 to TRBJ2-5, with TRBD1 as a possible D gene (5 bases). Trimming shortened V by 0 bases and J by 5 bases, and 11 bases separated the two germline ends. The CDR3 loop spans 14 amino acids. Germline V CDR1 and CDR2: SGDLS, YYNGEE. CDR3 protein: CASSVAGSEETQYF. The CDR3, as DNA: TGTGCCAGCAGCGTAGCAGGGTCCGAGGAGACCCAGTACTTC.

The CDR3 coding sequence is TGTGCCAGCAGTGAAGGGACAGGGTCTCCCTCGGTCGAGCAGTACTTC. This codes for CASSEGTGSPSVEQYF. The chain has TRBV6-1 and TRBJ2-7; 8 bases are a match to TRBD1. The CDR3 extends over 16 amino acids. V was pared by 1 base and J by 6 bases, with 11 bases of the junction left unmatched. Germline CDR1 and CDR2: MNHNS and SASEGT.

V usage is TRBV6-6 and J usage is TRBJ2-1, with D perhaps matching TRBD2 (7 bases). Germline loops: CDR1 MNHNY, CDR2 SVGAGI (reference sequence). The CDR3 runs 16 residues. Trimming shortened V by 7 bases and J by 8 bases, and 24 bases separated the two germline ends. CDR3 sequence: CASIQGGAKGAHEQFF. CDR3 DNA: TGTGCCAGCATCCAAGGGGGGGCGAAAGGAGCCCATGAGCAGTTCTTC.

This rearrangement joins TRBV28 to TRBJ1-1; the match to TRBD1 covers 7 bases. Germline CDR1 MDHEN, CDR2 SYDVKM. CDR3 size: 13 residues. The V segment lost 6 bases and the J segment 1 base; nucleotides outside the gene matches: 2. This chain's CDR3 is CASRRQGNTEAFF. DNA of the CDR3: TGTGCCAGCAGGAGACAGGGGAACACTGAAGCTTTCTTT.

The V gene is TRBV21-1, the J gene TRBJ2-4; the table gives TRBD2 as D, unverified against the DNA. TRBV21-1 is listed as a pseudogene. The CDR3 has 14 residues. The CDR3 coding sequence is TGTGCCAGCAAACTGAGTCTAGCCAAAAACATTCAGTACTTC. It yields the protein CASKLSLAKNIQYF.

This clone was recorded only once. V usage is TRBV27 and J usage is TRBJ1-2, with 8 nucleotides matching TRBD1. V lost 7 bases, J lost 4 bases, and 11 bases stayed unmatched. The CDR3 spans 15 residues. Per the germline V gene, CDR1 is MNHEY and CDR2 is SMNVEV (reference sequence). The CDR3 nucleotides read TGTGCCAGCAATAGCCCAGGACAGGGATTCTATGGCTACACCTTC. It codes for CASNSPGQGFYGYTF.

The chain employs TRBV2 and TRBJ1-6; 7 nucleotides match TRBD1. V shed 10 bases, J shed 4 bases, and the junction held 10 bases outside the gene matches. CDR3 size: 15 residues. Germline V gene data show CDR1 as SNHLY and CDR2 as FYNNEI. The CDR3 sequence: CATLPGTAYNSPLHF. CDR3 bases: TGTGCCACCCTCCCTGGGACAGCGTATAATTCACCCCTCCACTTT.

The rearrangement joins TRBV13 to TRBJ2-2; 16 bases agree with TRBD2. Germline loops: CDR1 PRHDT, CDR2 FYEKMQ (reference sequence). V lost 5 bases, J lost 6 bases, and 12 bases stayed unmatched. This CDR3 has 19 amino acids. In DNA form, the CDR3 reads TGTGCCAGCAGCCCCAATGCCGGGACTAGCGGGGGGGCCGCCGGGGAGCTGTTTTTT. Residues: CASSPNAGTSGGAAGELFF.

This chain connects TRBV10-3 to TRBJ2-3; TRBD1 aligns across 8 bases. Trimming at V came to 11 bases and at J to 0 bases, leaving 7 bases not matched to a gene. CDR1 and CDR2 from the germline V gene are ENHRY and SYGVKD. This CDR3 region has 14 residues. The CDR3 region is CASIQGESTDTQYF. The CDR3 DNA reads as TGTGCCTCCATACAGGGGGAGAGCACAGATACGCAGTATTTT.

The chain combines TRBV30 with TRBJ2-3, with 13 nucleotides matching TRBD2. The CDR3 is 17 residues long. The J segment lost 3 bases and the V segment lost 7 bases, leaving 13 bases of the junction unmatched. Germline V lookup: CDR1 GTSNPN, CDR2 SVGIG (reference sequence). The CDR3 DNA reads as TGTGCCTTTGATTACGGACTAGCGGGGGCGGGTACAGATACGCAGTATTTT. Its translation is CAFDYGLAGAGTDTQYF.

The chain couples TRBV6-5 to TRBJ2-2; TRBD1 agrees at 10 bases. Germline lookup yields CDR1 MNHEY and CDR2 SVGAGI. Losses at the gene ends were 6 bases for V and 4 bases for J; bases not matched to a gene: 5. The CDR3 has 15 residues. CDR3 protein: CASSLTGGPTGELFF. The CDR3 DNA reads as TGTGCCAGCAGCCTGACAGGGGGCCCCACCGGGGAGCTGTTTTTT.

This chain links TRBV12-3 or TRBV12-4 with TRBJ2-3, with D unclear. The V gene lost 7 bases and the J gene lost 1 base, with 9 bases spanning the gap. This CDR3 is built from 13 residues. The CDR3 region is CASTLEGTDTQYF. The CDR3 bases are TGTGCCAGCACCCTAGAAGGCACAGATACGCAGTATTTT.

This clone was observed a single time. This chain joins TRBV5-1 and TRBJ2-2, with 8 bases lining up with TRBD2. The trim removed 7 bases at V and 5 bases at J, leaving 10 bases unmatched. This CDR3 region has 15 residues. Germline-derived CDR1 and CDR2 are SGHRS and YFSETQ. Here the CDR3 reads CASSKSGGRTGELFF. The DNA for the CDR3 is TGCGCCAGCTCTAAGAGCGGGGGCCGGACCGGGGAGCTGTTTTTT.

This chain links TRBV5-1 with TRBJ1-4; 9 nucleotides agree with TRBD1. Trimming took 6 bases from V and 4 from J; bases not matched to a gene: 13. This CDR3 contains 17 residues. Per the germline V gene, CDR1 is SGHRS and CDR2 is YFSETQ. This CDR3 is CASTPGTGFLGNEKLFF. CDR3 coding DNA: TGCGCCAGCACCCCCGGGACAGGGTTCTTGGGTAATGAAAAACTGTTTTTT.

The chain has TRBV27 and TRBJ2-7, with 9 positions matching TRBD1. Germline V gene lookup returns CDR1 MNHEY and CDR2 SMNVEV (reference sequence). This CDR3 has 14 amino acids. V was clipped by 6 bases and J by 3 bases; unmatched bases: 6. The CDR3, as DNA: TGTGCCAGCAGCATTACAGGGGGCAGCTACGAGCAGTACTTC. Translation: CASSITGGSYEQYF.

The CDR3 loop is CAISESPEETQYF. In DNA form, the CDR3 reads TGTGCCATCAGTGAGTCTCCGGAGGAGACCCAGTACTTC. The V and J genes are TRBV10-3 and TRBJ2-5; no reliable D call. The germline V gene encodes CDR1 ENHRY and CDR2 SYGVKD. With 0 bases removed from V and 5 bases from J, the gap between germline ends came to 7 bases. The CDR3 contains 13 residues.

The chain joins TRBV20-1 to TRBJ1-1; no firm D call. CDR1 and CDR2 from the germline V gene are DFQATT and SNEGSKA (reference sequence). V lost 4 bases and J 3 bases, leaving 6 bases between the germline ends. CDR3 length equals 11 residues. The CDR3 bases are TGCAGTGCTACAGTTCACACTGAAGCTTTCTTT. It translates to CSATVHTEAFF.

The chain carries TRBV2 and TRBJ1-5; D unclear. Germline CDR1 reads SNHLY; CDR2 reads FYNNEI. The CDR3 extends over 12 amino acids. V gave up 3 bases and J gave up 5 bases, with 5 bases separating them. As DNA, the CDR3 is TGTGCCAGCAGTGACCTCTATCAGCCCCAGCATTTT. Amino acids: CASSDLYQPQHF.

The CDR3 reads CASSQDLSRTDTQYF. CDR3 in DNA: TGTGCCAGCAGCCAAGATCTATCCCGCACAGATACGCAGTATTTT. The gene calls are TRBV14 and TRBJ2-3; no clear D. Germline V gene lookup returns CDR1 SGHDN and CDR2 FVKESK. This CDR3 spans 15 amino acids. The germline V and J ends were trimmed by 0 bases and 1 base, with 8 bases remaining between them. The full variable domain, rest sourced from reference TRBV14 and TRBJ2-3, is EAGVTQFPSHSVIEKGQTVTLRCDPISGHDNLYWYRRVMGKEIKFLLHFVKESKQDESGMPNNRFLAERTGGTYSTLKVQPAELEDSGVYFCASSQDLSRTDTQYFGPGTRLTVL.

V usage is TRBV2 and J usage is TRBJ1-4; a weak D match, TRBD1 (6 bases). Trimming removed 8 bases from V and 2 bases from J, with 15 bases in between. CDR1 is SNHLY and CDR2 is FYNNEI in the germline V gene. There are 15 residues in the CDR3. CDR3 residues: CASRDRRGTNEKLFF. The DNA of the CDR3 is TGTGCCAGCCGAGACAGGCGGGGGACTAATGAAAAACTGTTTTTT.

CDR3 sequence (DNA): TGTGCCAGCAGTTACTCCCCGGGACAGGGGGACTACGAGCAGTACTTC. Translation gives CASSYSPGQGDYEQYF. The chain links TRBV6-2 or TRBV6-3 to TRBJ2-7; 11 bases align to TRBD1. The CDR3 has 16 residues. With 0 bases clipped from V and 3 bases from J, the junction kept 4 bases outside the gene matches. Germline CDR1 reads MNHEY; CDR2 reads SVGEGT.

V and J are TRBV27 and TRBJ2-7; the match to TRBD1 covers 8 bases. The CDR3 sequence is 14 residues long. J was trimmed by 5 bases and V by 2 bases; bases with no gene match: 5. Germline-derived CDR1 and CDR2 are MNHEY and SMNVEV (reference sequence). CDR3 nucleotide sequence: TGTGCCAGCAGTTTACAGGGGGCGTACGACGAGCAGTACTTC. This sequence encodes CASSLQGAYDEQYF.

The chain has TRBV2 and TRBJ1-1; D gene ambiguous. The CDR3 totals 13 residues. CDR1 and CDR2 (germline): SNHLY, FYNNEI. The V end lost 6 bases, the J end lost 0 bases, and 8 bases lay between the germline ends. The CDR3 region is CASRDTVNTEAFF. The CDR3 region has the DNA TGTGCCAGCAGAGACACAGTGAACACTGAAGCTTTCTTT.